This TCR beta chain was identified in a study of regulatory T cells in long-lasting Graves disease. Study observations and caveats: Persistent Graves' cases showed lower TCR diversity than newly diagnosed cases. Persistent disease was characterized by preferential usage of TRBV28, TRBJ1-2 and TRBJ2-5.

CDR3 regions were amplified by Arm-PCR using iRepertoire HTBI primers to build TCR beta libraries. In the original workflow: Identification yielded some 60 TRBV and 14 TRBJ segments across samples. One entry per CDR3 protein results from TCRdb running MiXCR on the multiplex PCR reads. The V and J calls and clone size are TCRdb's, not the authors'. Here the sample spans 350,000 to 450,000 distinct CDR3 sequences, roughly 20% being singletons. This CDR3 has 15 residues. V gave up 3 bases and J gave up 5 bases, with 16 bases separating them. Germline CDR1 and CDR2: MNHEY and SMNVEV (reference sequence). The time point: persistent/refractory GD, antithyroid drugs over 5 years with positive TRAb. PBMC RNA was the source of the TCR library. Those enrolled as patients came out of an endocrinology department in Xi'an, China. Ten or more counts support this clonotype. Its cognate antigen is unknown.

The TCR was taken from a woman between 40 and 50 years old with Graves disease. The sample consisted of peripheral blood mononuclear cells (PBMCs), taken when the disease was refractory, from a patient treated with antithyroid drugs. This chain connects TRBV27 to TRBJ2-5, with TRBD1 as a possible D gene (6 bases). CDR3 in amino acids: CASSFLQGGRETQYF. CDR3 DNA sequence: TGTGCCAGCAGTTTTCTACAGGGTGGACGGGAGACCCAGTACTTC.